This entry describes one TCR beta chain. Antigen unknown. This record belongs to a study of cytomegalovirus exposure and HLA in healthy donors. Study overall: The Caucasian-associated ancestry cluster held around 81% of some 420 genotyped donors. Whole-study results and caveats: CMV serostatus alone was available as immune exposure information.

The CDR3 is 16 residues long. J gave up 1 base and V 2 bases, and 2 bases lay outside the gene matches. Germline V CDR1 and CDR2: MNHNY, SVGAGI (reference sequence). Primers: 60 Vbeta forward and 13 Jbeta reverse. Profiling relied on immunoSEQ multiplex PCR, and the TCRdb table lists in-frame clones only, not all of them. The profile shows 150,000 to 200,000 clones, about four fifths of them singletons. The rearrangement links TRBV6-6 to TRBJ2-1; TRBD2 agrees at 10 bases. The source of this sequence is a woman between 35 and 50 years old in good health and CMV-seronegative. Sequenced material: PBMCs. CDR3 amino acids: CASSYMTSGSYNEQFF. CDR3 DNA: TGTGCCAGCAGTTACATGACTAGCGGGTCCTACAATGAGCAGTTCTTC.